The 21 T cell receptor beta chains below all came from one sample that was sequenced in a study of CD8 T cells in ankylosing spondylitis. Study findings and constraints: Among TCR beta sequences, a motif of eight highly homologous variants appeared characteristic of ankylosing spondylitis blood.

These receptors lack a known antigen. TCRdb re-derived calls from the 5' RACE reads in MiXCR, one entry per CDR3 protein. The repertoire holds roughly 700,000 distinct CDR3 sequences, with 15% to 20% as singletons. The specimen was blood, either unsorted or a sorted T cell fraction (not recorded which). Source of these receptors: a male donor with ankylosing spondylitis.

This clonotype has ten or more counts. This rearrangement joins TRBV4-1 to TRBJ2-7; D is perhaps TRBD2 (6 bases). Germline CDR1 MGHRA, CDR2 YSYEKL. Trimming removed 3 bases at V and 1 base at J, with 10 bases between. CDR3 length: 14 amino acids. Here the CDR3 DNA reads TGCGCCAGCAGCCAGGAGGGGCGGTCCTACGAGCAGTACTTC. This gives the protein CASSQEGRSYEQYF.

This clonotype appeared a few times. The genes are TRBV2 and TRBJ2-1; D call uncertain. The CDR3 runs to 12 residues. Between the trimmed V and J ends, which lost 3 bases and 6 bases, there was a span of 6 bases. CDR1 and CDR2 (germline): SNHLY, FYNNEI. The CDR3 region has the DNA TGTGCCAGCAGTGATTTTCCCAATGAGCAGTTCTTC. This codes for CASSDFPNEQFF.

The chain recombines TRBV7-9 with TRBJ2-5; 9 bases fit TRBD1. The CDR3 is 16 residues long. Trimming removed 6 bases from V and 5 bases from J; junction bases left unmatched: 13. Germline-derived CDR1 and CDR2 are SEHNR and FQNEAQ (reference sequence). CDR3 residues: CASRKGPGQGTETQYF. CDR3 bases: TGTGCCAGCAGGAAAGGCCCGGGACAGGGTACGGAGACCCAGTACTTC.

The chain couples TRBV28 to TRBJ2-5, with no clear D. In germline, CDR1 is MDHEN, CDR2 SYDVKM. The CDR3 has 14 residues. V lost 6 bases, J lost 3 bases, and 14 bases lay in between. CDR3 DNA: TGTGCCAGCAGCGACAACAACGAGGAAGAGACCCAGTACTTC. Its translation is CASSDNNEEETQYF.

Ten or more counts support this clonotype. The chain recombines TRBV2 with TRBJ1-4, with TRBD1 identical over 9 bases. There are 14 residues in the CDR3. V gave up 5 bases and J gave up 8 bases; unmatched junction bases: 6. Looked up from germline, CDR1 is SNHLY and CDR2 is FYNNEI. The CDR3 nucleotides are TGTGCCAGCAGTTATGGGACAGGGAACGAAAAACTGTTTTTT. Its protein is CASSYGTGNEKLFF.

This clonotype has more than one count but fewer than ten. The rearrangement joins TRBV20-1 to TRBJ2-7, with D perhaps matching TRBD2 (6 bases). Deletions cut 0 bases from V and 4 bases from J, with 16 bases between. The CDR3 is made up of 15 amino acids. CDR1 is DFQATT, CDR2 SNEGSKA, per germline (reference sequence). CDR3 in amino acids: CSARDGGTGRYEQYF. CDR3 DNA sequence: TGCAGTGCTAGAGATGGGGGGACGGGAAGATACGAGCAGTACTTC.

The table lists this clonotype with a few counts. The chain is built from TRBV20-1 and TRBJ2-3, with TRBD2 matching over 16 bases. Germline CDR1 reads DFQATT; CDR2 reads SNEGSKA (reference sequence). The CDR3 is made up of 17 amino acids. V lost 6 bases, J lost 3 bases, and 9 bases stayed unmatched. Here the CDR3 DNA reads TGCAGTGCCTTAGGGACTAGCGGGAGGGCCATTACAGATACGCAGTATTTT. Its protein product is CSALGTSGRAITDTQYF.

The chain links TRBV29-1 to TRBJ1-1, with D unclear. V lost 7 bases and J lost 2, with 11 bases in between. This CDR3 comprises 12 residues. Germline V gives CDR1 SQVTM, CDR2 ANQGSEA. Here the CDR3 reads CSARELNTEAFF. The CDR3 nucleotides read TGCAGCGCTAGAGAACTTAACACTGAAGCTTTCTTT.

The genes are TRBV6-5 and TRBJ2-1; the match to TRBD2 covers 10 bases. The J segment lost 4 bases and the V segment lost 4 bases, leaving 7 bases of the junction unmatched. The CDR3 has 16 residues. From germline, CDR1 is MNHEY and CDR2 SVGAGI. CDR3 loop: CASSSAGTSDYNEQFF. The CDR3 DNA sequence: TGTGCCAGCAGTTCAGCCGGGACTAGCGATTACAATGAGCAGTTCTTC.

This rearrangement joins TRBV3-1 to TRBJ2-3; 7 nucleotides line up with TRBD2. Germline assignment: CDR1 LGHDT and CDR2 YNNKEL (reference sequence). V lost 4 bases and J lost 10; bases outside the gene matches: 11. The CDR3 contains 14 residues. The DNA of the CDR3 is TGTGCCAGCAGCCCACGGGACTACCTGGGGTCGCAGTATTTT. Protein product: CASSPRDYLGSQYF.

In this sample, this clonotype turned up a few times. CDR3 nucleotides: TGTGCCAGCAGTGAGCTAGCGGGAGCGCAAGAGACCCAGTACTTC. Translation gives CASSELAGAQETQYF. J is TRBJ2-5 and V is TRBV6-4, with 10 bases aligning to TRBD2. In germline, CDR1 is MRHNA, CDR2 SNTAGT. Trimming at V came to 3 bases and at J to 2 bases, leaving 3 bases not matched to a gene. The length of the CDR3 is 15 residues.

This clonotype came up a few times. The chain is built from TRBV12-3 or TRBV12-4 and TRBJ2-2; no reliable D call. V was clipped by 4 bases and J by 7 bases, with 16 bases between them. There are 15 residues in the CDR3. Here the CDR3 DNA reads TGTGCCAGCAGTTCCCCTCCTTATGCCATCGGGGAGCTGTTTTTT. This translates into CASSSPPYAIGELFF.

This clonotype came up a few times. J is TRBJ2-7 and V is TRBV10-2; the D gene is possibly TRBD2 (5 bases). V was clipped by 3 bases and J by 0 bases, with 12 bases between them. The CDR3 sequence is 15 residues long. The germline gives CDR1 WSHSY, CDR2 SAAADI. The CDR3 nucleotides read TGCGCCAGCAGTGATGGGGAGAGAATCTCCTACGAGCAGTACTTC. It codes for CASSDGERISYEQYF.

This clonotype was seen a few times. The chain uses TRBV7-3 and TRBJ2-2; 7 bases agree with TRBD1. The length of the CDR3 is 14 residues. V dropped 6 bases and J dropped 2; count of bases not matched to a gene: 3. From germline, CDR1 is SGHTA and CDR2 FQGTGA. The CDR3: CASRGQRNTGELFF. The CDR3 DNA sequence: TGTGCCAGCAGGGGACAGCGAAACACCGGGGAGCTGTTTTTT.

This clonotype was seen ten or more times. The chain joins TRBV5-1 to TRBJ2-5, with D possibly called TRBD1 or TRBD2 (5 bases each). Germline V CDR1 and CDR2: SGHRS, YFSETQ. This CDR3 has 17 amino acids. Trimming removed 0 bases at V and 1 base at J, with 16 bases between. The CDR3 nucleotides read TGCGCCAGCAGCTTGGCCTTACAGGAGGTAGGCCAAGAGACCCAGTACTTC. Its protein product is CASSLALQEVGQETQYF.

The CDR3 DNA reads TGTGCCAGCAGTTACTCAAGGGTTAGCGTAGCCAAAAACATTCAGTACTTC. It translates to CASSYSRVSVAKNIQYF. The rearrangement uses TRBV6-5 and TRBJ2-4, with D possibly matching TRBD2 (5 bases). The CDR3 sequence is 17 residues long. Germline V gene data show CDR1 as MNHEY and CDR2 as SVGAGI. V lost 0 bases and J 0 bases, leaving 12 bases between the germline ends.

The chain uses TRBV6-1 and TRBJ1-6, with 8 bases that match TRBD1. Germline V gene data show CDR1 as MNHNS and CDR2 as SASEGT. Germline trimming cut 7 bases from V and 6 bases from J; bases unmatched to any gene: 8. The CDR3 is made up of 15 amino acids. In nucleotides, the CDR3 is TGTGCCAGCACCCAGGGACAGGCACTTAATTCACCCCTCCACTTT. It codes for CASTQGQALNSPLHF.

This clonotype was seen only a few times. The chain uses TRBV6-2 or TRBV6-3 and TRBJ2-2; TRBD2 aligns across 9 bases. The CDR3 spans 18 residues. Germline V gene data show CDR1 as MNHEY and CDR2 as SVGEGT. After removal of 5 bases from V and 1 base from J, the junction contained 11 bases not matched to a gene. The CDR3 DNA reads as TGTGCCAGCAGTCCAGAGTTCAGACTAGCGGAGAACACCGGGGAGCTGTTTTTT. Amino acids: CASSPEFRLAENTGELFF.

The V call is TRBV5-1, the J call TRBJ2-3; 8 bases are shared with TRBD2. This CDR3 comprises 13 residues. Germline loops: CDR1 SGHRS, CDR2 YFSETQ. V was clipped by 7 bases and J by 2 bases; unmatched bases: 3. This CDR3 is CASGLAYTDTQYF. CDR3 coding DNA: TGCGCCAGCGGACTAGCATACACAGATACGCAGTATTTT.

This clonotype appeared many times. The chain employs TRBV12-3 or TRBV12-4 and TRBJ1-5, with D possibly TRBD1 on 6 matching bases. The CDR3 length is 15 residues. V lost 3 bases and J lost 4, with 13 bases in between. CDR3 protein: CASSFGGAGNQPQHF. The CDR3 nucleotides are TGTGCCAGCAGTTTTGGGGGCGCGGGAAATCAGCCCCAGCATTTT.

J is TRBJ2-5 and V is TRBV7-8, with D uncertain. Germline V gene data show CDR1 as SGHVS and CDR2 as FQNEAQ. The CDR3 runs 14 residues. The germline V and J ends were trimmed by 3 bases and 6 bases, with 14 bases remaining between them. CDR3 in DNA: TGTGCCAGCAGCTTCGAGGACCGGTCGAAGACCCAGTACTTC. Its protein product is CASSFEDRSKTQYF.